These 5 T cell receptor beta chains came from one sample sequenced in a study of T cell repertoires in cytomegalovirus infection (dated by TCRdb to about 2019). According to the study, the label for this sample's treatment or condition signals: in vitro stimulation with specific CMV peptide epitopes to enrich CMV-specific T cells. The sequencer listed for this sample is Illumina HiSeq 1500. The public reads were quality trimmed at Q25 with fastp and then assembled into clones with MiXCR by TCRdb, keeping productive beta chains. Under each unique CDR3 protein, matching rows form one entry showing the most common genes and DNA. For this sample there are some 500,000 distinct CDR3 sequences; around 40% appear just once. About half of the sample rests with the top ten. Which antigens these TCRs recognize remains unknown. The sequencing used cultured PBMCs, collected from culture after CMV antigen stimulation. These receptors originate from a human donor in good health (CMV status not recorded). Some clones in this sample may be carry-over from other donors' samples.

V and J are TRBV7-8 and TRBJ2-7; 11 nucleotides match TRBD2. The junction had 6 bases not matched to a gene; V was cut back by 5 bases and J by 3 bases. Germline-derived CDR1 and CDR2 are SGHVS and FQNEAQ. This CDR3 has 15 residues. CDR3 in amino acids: CASSLTSGGYYEQYF. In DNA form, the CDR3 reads TGTGCCAGCAGCCTAACTAGCGGGGGATACTACGAGCAGTACTTC. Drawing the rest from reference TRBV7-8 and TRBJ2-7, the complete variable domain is GAGVSQSPRYKVAKRGQDVALRCDPISGHVSLFWYQQALGQGPEFLTYFQNEAQLDKSGLPSDRFFAERPEGSVSTLKIQRTQQEDSAVYLCASSLTSGGYYEQYFGPGTRLTVT.

CDR3 nucleotide sequence: TGTGCCAGCAGCTTAATGACGGGGTTCTACGAGCAGTACTTC. Protein sequence: CASSLMTGFYEQYF. The chain couples TRBV7-6 to TRBJ2-7, with a possible D match to TRBD2 (5 bases). Trimming pared 2 bases from V and 3 bases from J, leaving 11 bases between. CDR1 and CDR2 (germline): SGHVS, FNYEAQ. The CDR3 sequence is 14 residues long.

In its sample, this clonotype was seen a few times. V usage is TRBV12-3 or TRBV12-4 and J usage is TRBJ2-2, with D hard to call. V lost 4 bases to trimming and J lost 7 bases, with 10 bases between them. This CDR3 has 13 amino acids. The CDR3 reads CASSSIDNGELFF. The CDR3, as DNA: TGTGCCAGCAGTTCTATTGATAACGGGGAGCTGTTTTTT.

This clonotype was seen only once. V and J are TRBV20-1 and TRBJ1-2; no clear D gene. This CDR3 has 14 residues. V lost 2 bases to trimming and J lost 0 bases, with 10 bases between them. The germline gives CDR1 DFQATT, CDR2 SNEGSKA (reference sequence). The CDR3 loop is CSARPRRTNYGYTF. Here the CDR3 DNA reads TGCAGTGCTAGACCCCGACGCACTAACTATGGCTACACCTTC.

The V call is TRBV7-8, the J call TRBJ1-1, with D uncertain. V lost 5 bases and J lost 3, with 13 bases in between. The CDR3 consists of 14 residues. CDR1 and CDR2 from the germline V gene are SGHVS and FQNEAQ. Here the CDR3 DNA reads TGTGCCAGCAGCGGCACTTGGGGAGACACTGAAGCTTTCTTT. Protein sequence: CASSGTWGDTEAFF.